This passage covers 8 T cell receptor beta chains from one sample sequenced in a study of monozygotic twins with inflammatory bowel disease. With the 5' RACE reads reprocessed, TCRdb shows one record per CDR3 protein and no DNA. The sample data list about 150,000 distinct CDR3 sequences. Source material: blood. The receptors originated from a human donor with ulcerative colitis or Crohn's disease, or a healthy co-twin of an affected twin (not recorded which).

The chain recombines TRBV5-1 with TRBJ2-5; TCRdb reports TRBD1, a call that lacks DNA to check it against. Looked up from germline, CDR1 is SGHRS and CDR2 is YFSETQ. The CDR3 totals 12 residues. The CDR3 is CASTKVAETQYF.

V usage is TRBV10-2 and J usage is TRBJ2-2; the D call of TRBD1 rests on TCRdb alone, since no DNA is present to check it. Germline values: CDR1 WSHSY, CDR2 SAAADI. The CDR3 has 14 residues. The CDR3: CASSLGQSTGELFF.

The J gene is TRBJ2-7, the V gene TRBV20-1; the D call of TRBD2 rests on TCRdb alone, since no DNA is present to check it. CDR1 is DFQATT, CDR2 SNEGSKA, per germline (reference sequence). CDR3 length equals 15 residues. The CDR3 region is CSAREGAGGLYEQYF.

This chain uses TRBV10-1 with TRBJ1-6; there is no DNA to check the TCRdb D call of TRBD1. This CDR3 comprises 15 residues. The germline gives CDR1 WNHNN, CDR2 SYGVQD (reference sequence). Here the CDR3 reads CASSESRGGSSPLHF.

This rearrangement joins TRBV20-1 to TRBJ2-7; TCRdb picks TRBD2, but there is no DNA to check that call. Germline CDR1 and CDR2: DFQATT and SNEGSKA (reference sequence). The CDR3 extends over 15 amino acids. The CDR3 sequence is CSARDGSGKPYEQYF.

The CDR3 sequence is CASSPRGLEAFF. The chain joins TRBV5-6 to TRBJ1-1; TCRdb's D call of TRBD1 is untestable without DNA. Germline lookup yields CDR1 SGHDT and CDR2 YYEEEE. The CDR3 sequence is 12 residues long.

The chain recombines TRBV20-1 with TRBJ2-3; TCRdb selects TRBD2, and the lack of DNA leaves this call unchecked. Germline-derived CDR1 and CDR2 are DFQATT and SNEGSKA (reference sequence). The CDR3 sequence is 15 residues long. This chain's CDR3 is CSAPTLAGRADTQYF.

CDR3: CASSYSKETQYF. The chain employs TRBV6-6 and TRBJ2-5. The CDR3 is 12 residues long. The V gene's germline CDR1 is MNHNY and CDR2 SVGAGI (reference sequence).